Below are 17 T cell receptor delta chains sequenced from a single sample in a study of gamma-delta chains in newborns, infants, children. TCRdb reprocessed the reads using CATT. Of around 1,500 delta-chain clones detected, approximately 8% appear once; the ten largest clones hold around 23%. Material: blood. These receptors all stem from a child who was a newborn, infant or young child, either healthy, febrile or measles-vaccinated (not recorded which).

V usage is TRDV2 and J usage is TRDJ2; 7 positions match TRDD3. The germline V gene has CDR1 GEAIGNYY and CDR2 EKD. With V trimmed by 0 bases and J by 4 bases, 1 base remained unmatched. The CDR3 spans 14 residues. The CDR3 DNA is TGTGCCTGTGACACCGTGGGGGAGACAGCACAACTCTTCTTT. Translation: CACDTVGETAQLFF.

On this clone itself: TCRdb attributes to this sequence the protein of a much larger clone, which differs from the DNA translation at residue 12; a read error is likely, and the protein displayed is translated from the DNA. The chain employs TRAV29/DV5 and TRDJ2; the D gene is possibly TRDD3 (5 bases). This CDR3 has 14 residues. Looked up from germline, CDR1 is NSMFDY and CDR2 is ISSIKDK. CDR3 sequence reads: CAASGGVLTAQPFF. DNA of the CDR3: TGTGCAGCAAGCGGGGGAGTTTTGACAGCACAACCCTTCTTT.

Only a few counts were recorded for this clone. A far larger clone is one nucleotide away, so this likely arose from a read error. Other nucleotide sequences in the sample specify the same CDR3. The chain is built from TRDV2 and TRDJ3; the match to TRDD3 covers 12 bases. Germline CDR1 GEAIGNYY, CDR2 EKD. The CDR3 length is 21 residues. This chain's CDR3 is CACDPMYWGILKPWDTRQMFF. CDR3 bases: TGTGCCTGTGACCCGATGTACTGGGGGATACTAAAGCCCTGGGACACCCGGCAGATGTTTTTC.

This clone was seen a few times. It differs at one base from a far larger clone, so likely a read error. The same CDR3 can be traced to other DNA sequences in this sample. This chain joins TRDV2 and TRDJ3; 12 positions agree with TRDD3. The CDR3 has 17 amino acids. Germline assignment: CDR1 GEAIGNYY and CDR2 EKD. The CDR3 region has the DNA TGTGCCTGTGACATACTGGGGGATACCTGGGACACCCGGCAGATGTTTTTC. Its protein is CACDILGDTWDTRQMFF.

This clone was detected only a few times. A far larger clone is just one base off, so this is likely a read error. V gene TRDV2 combines with J gene TRDJ1; 11 bases agree with TRDD3. V was clipped by 3 bases and J by 0 bases; unmatched bases: 5. The CDR3 is 16 residues long. Germline values: CDR1 GEAIGNYY, CDR2 EKD. The CDR3 DNA sequence: TGTGCCTGTGACGCCTTACTGGGGGATAACACCGATAAACTCATCTTT. Translating it yields CACDALLGDNTDKLIF.

This clone is large within its sample. V and J are TRDV2 and TRDJ3; 11 positions agree with TRDD3. The CDR3 runs 18 residues. CDR1 is GEAIGNYY and CDR2 is EKD in the germline V gene. With V trimmed by 0 bases and J by 3 bases, 3 bases remained unmatched. CDR3 sequence: CACDTWGIRGWDTRQMFF. CDR3 in DNA: TGTGCCTGTGACACCTGGGGGATACGCGGCTGGGACACCCGACAGATGTTTTTC.

As to this clone: A far larger clone is one nucleotide away, so this likely arose from a read error. Other nucleotide sequences from this sample produce the same CDR3. The V gene is TRDV2, the J gene TRDJ1, with 8 positions matching TRDD3. This CDR3 region has 18 residues. Germline V gene sequence: CDR1 GEAIGNYY, CDR2 EKD. The CDR3 DNA reads as TGTGCCTGTGACCCTCGGTACTGGGGGCCATCGTACACCGATAAACTCATCTTC. Translated, it gives CACDPRYWGPSYTDKLIF.

This clone has just a few counts. A read error is the likely source, as a far larger clone sits one nucleotide away. The sample carries other DNA sequences with the same CDR3. The chain couples TRDV1 to TRDJ1, with TRDD3 matching over 11 bases. Trimming cost V 2 bases and J 2 bases; bases outside gene matches: 7. The germline gives CDR1 TSWWSYY, CDR2 QGS. This CDR3 is 17 amino acids long. In nucleotides, the CDR3 is TGTGCTCTTGGGGAAACTTGTACTGGGGGATATACCGATAAACTCATCTTT. Translation gives CALGETCTGGYTDKLIF.

This clone was picked up a small number of times. TCRdb pairs this DNA with a much larger clone's protein that differs at residue 7, likely a read error; the protein shown was translated from the DNA. The chain uses TRDV2 and TRDJ3; D may be TRDD3 (6 bases). CDR1 and CDR2 (germline): GEAIGNYY, EKD. Between the trimmed V and J ends, which lost 0 bases and 2 bases, there was a span of 10 bases. This CDR3 is built from 17 residues. CDR3 in amino acids: CACDTLRDTWDTRQMFF. The CDR3 nucleotides are TGTGCCTGTGACACCCTGAGGGATACCTGGGACACCCGACAGATGTTTTTC.

On this clone: The protein TCRdb gives is from a much larger clone and does not agree with this DNA's translation at residue 12, likely a read error; the protein shown here comes from the DNA. This chain joins TRDV2 and TRDJ1; the match to TRDD3 covers 9 bases. The germline V gene has CDR1 GEAIGNYY and CDR2 EKD. This CDR3 spans 17 amino acids. V was pared by 0 bases and J by 4 bases, with 11 bases of the junction left unmatched. CDR3 loop: CACDTVAGGSHIDKLIF. CDR3 nucleotide sequence: TGTGCCTGTGACACCGTTGCTGGGGGATCCCACATCGATAAACTCATCTTT.

Worth noting for this clone: One base separates it from a far larger clone, so it is likely a read error. At the DNA level, this CDR3 is encoded by other sequences in the same sample as well. The chain links TRDV2 to TRDJ1, with 10 nucleotides matching TRDD3. The CDR3 runs 15 residues. The V gene's germline CDR1 is GEAIGNYY and CDR2 EKD. This CDR3 is CACDYVLGDTDKLIF. CDR3 DNA: TGCGCCTGTGACTACGTACTGGGGGATACCGATAAACTCATCTTT.

A word on this clone: A read error is the likely source, as a far larger clone sits one nucleotide away. Other DNA sequences in the sample encode the same CDR3. This chain links TRDV2 with TRDJ3; D is possibly TRDD3 (6 bases). The CDR3 length is 17 residues. Germline V CDR1 and CDR2: GEAIGNYY, EKD. With 3 bases removed from V and 0 bases from J, the gap between germline ends came to 11 bases. CDR3 region: CACDVLGDSWDTRQMFF. CDR3 in DNA: TGTGCCTGTGACGTACTGGGAGACTCCTGGGACACCCGACAGATGTTTTTC.

Note on this clone: A far larger clone is one base from this, pointing to a likely read error. The sample holds other DNA sequences that translate to the same CDR3. The chain links TRDV2 to TRDJ3, with 10 bases lining up with TRDD3. Per germline, CDR1 GEAIGNYY and CDR2 EKD. The CDR3 runs 18 residues. CDR3 DNA: TGTGCCTGTGACACGGGGGATACGCGGTCCTGGGACACCCGACAGATGTTCTTC. It is translated as CACDTGDTRSWDTRQMFF.

Concerning this clone itself: A read error is the likely source, as a far larger clone sits one nucleotide away. Other DNA sequences in this sample translate to the same CDR3. This rearrangement joins TRDV2 to TRDJ2; 12 bases agree with TRDD3. Germline assignment: CDR1 GEAIGNYY and CDR2 EKD. The CDR3 runs 15 residues. The CDR3 sequence: CACDILGDTTAQLFF. Here the CDR3 DNA reads TGTGCCTGCGACATACTGGGGGATACGACAGCACAACTCTTCTTT.

This clone ranks as hyperexpanded. This sample also contains other DNA sequences that code for the same CDR3. This chain joins TRDV2 and TRDJ3, with TRDD3 identical over 11 bases. The CDR3 extends over 17 amino acids. Germline values: CDR1 GEAIGNYY, CDR2 EKD. V trimming: 2 bases; J trimming: 2 bases; junction bases outside the gene matches: 1. CDR3 region: CACDILGDTWDTRQMFF. Here the CDR3 DNA reads TGTGCCTGTGACATACTGGGGGATACCTGGGACACCCGACAGATGTTTTTC.

To note about this clone: This DNA translates differently at residue 8 from the TCRdb protein, which is that of a much larger clone; a read error is likely, and the protein shown is the DNA's own translation. This sequence joins TRDV2 and TRDJ3; 9 bases line up with TRDD3. The CDR3 covers 17 residues. J gave up 2 bases and V 3 bases, and 4 bases lay outside the gene matches. Germline V gene lookup returns CDR1 GEAIGNYY and CDR2 EKD. The CDR3 DNA follows: TGTGCCTGTGACTACTGGGGGAGACCCTGGGACACCCGACAGATGTTTTTC. This gives the protein CACDYWGRPWDTRQMFF.

The chain couples TRDV2 to TRDJ3; D might be TRDD3 (6 bases). CDR3 length: 18 residues. The germline V gene encodes CDR1 GEAIGNYY and CDR2 EKD. The germline V and J ends were trimmed by 3 bases and 3 bases, with 17 bases remaining between them. CDR3 nucleotide sequence: TGTGCCTGTGACCCAAGGGGGAGACGCGTCTGGGACACCCGACAGATGTTTTTC. Translation: CACDPRGRRVWDTRQMFF.